This T cell receptor beta chain was recovered during a study of identifying expanded T cells in peripheral blood. Clones were read by immunoSEQ multiplex PCR, and TCRdb kept only the in-frame ones, dropping some. The top ten hold about 20% of the sample, which has about 76,000 clones, approximately 84% seen once. This clonotype was obtained from a person aged 18 to 69 in good health. The sample was blood.

CDR3 nucleotides: TGTGCCTGGGGACAGGGTCCCGCTACAGATACGCAGTATTTT. Residues: CAWGQGPATDTQYF. This rearrangement joins TRBV30 to TRBJ2-3; TRBD1 agrees at 8 bases. V was pared by 5 bases and J by 3 bases, with 7 bases of the junction left unmatched. The length of the CDR3 is 14 residues. The germline V gene has CDR1 GTSNPN and CDR2 SVGIG (reference sequence).